This T cell receptor (beta chain) came from a study of cytomegalovirus exposure and HLA in healthy donors. Findings of the study overall: Rare sequences made up most TCRs, while some public TCRs were found in many donors.

Assay: immunoSEQ multiplex PCR; the TCRdb copy retains only in-frame clones and omits some. Among about 63,000 clones, roughly 90% were seen once, and the ten largest hold 1% to 1.5%. The CDR3 is 15 residues long. Looked up from germline, CDR1 is SGHTA and CDR2 is FQGNSA. Between the trimmed V and J ends, which lost 5 bases and 3 bases, there was a span of 16 bases. The donors belonged to the roughly 110-subject validation cohort, separate from the roughly 710-subject first cohort. This clone was detected only once. No antigen is known for it. The sequence came from a woman under 30 in good health and CMV-seronegative. The sequenced material came from PBMCs. The V call is TRBV7-2, the J call TRBJ1-2; possibly TRBD1 for D (5 bases). The CDR3 nucleotides read TGTGCCAGCAGCCCCTCTCTGGGGGGTGACTATGGCTACACCTTC. This gives the protein CASSPSLGGDYGYTF.